These 26 T cell receptor beta chains came from one sample sequenced in a study of molecular identifiers for immune sequencing clone quantification. From the PCR reads, TCRdb called clonotypes with MiXCR, one entry per CDR3 protein. The sample has about 630,000 distinct CDR3 sequences, about 25% seen once. Sequenced sample: naive CD8+ T cells from blood, with Jurkat cell RNA spiked in. Described subset: FACS-sorted CD8+CD4-CCR7+CD45RA+ naive T cells. These receptors were collected from a human donor in good health. Some libraries in this study had Jurkat cell RNA spiked in.

The rearrangement joins TRBV4-1 to TRBJ2-7, with D tentatively TRBD1 (5 bases). Germline V gives CDR1 MGHRA, CDR2 YSYEKL. Trimming took off 2 bases at V and 6 bases at J, with 20 bases between the two ends. The CDR3 consists of 16 residues. In nucleotides, the CDR3 is TGCGCCAGCAGCCAATCTTACGCAGGGTTATCAAGCGAGCAGTACTTC. This encodes CASSQSYAGLSSEQYF.

Many counts were recorded for this clonotype. J is TRBJ2-1 and V is TRBV20-1; 7 nucleotides agree with TRBD1. This CDR3 comprises 15 residues. Germline V lookup: CDR1 DFQATT, CDR2 SNEGSKA (reference sequence). Trimming took 5 bases from V and 4 from J; bases not matched to a gene: 11. The CDR3 spells CSAPKQGFRYNEQFF. The CDR3 nucleotides read TGCAGTGCTCCTAAACAGGGGTTCCGTTACAATGAGCAGTTCTTC.

V usage is TRBV6-2 or TRBV6-3 and J usage is TRBJ2-5; TRBD2 agrees at 8 bases. CDR1 and CDR2 (germline): MNHEY, SVGEGT. The CDR3 contains 15 residues. The V gene end was trimmed by 7 bases and the J gene end by 3 bases; junction bases not matched to a gene: 10. Here the CDR3 DNA reads TGTGCCAGCACCGGGGGGGGCCTTGGAGAAGAGACCCAGTACTTC. This encodes CASTGGGLGEETQYF.

The V and J genes are TRBV15 and TRBJ2-5, with 7 bases matching TRBD2. J was trimmed by 0 bases and V by 3 bases; bases with no gene match: 7. The CDR3 contains 16 residues. The germline gives CDR1 LNHNV, CDR2 YYDKDF (reference sequence). The CDR3 sequence is CATSSLAAWYQETQYF. Written as DNA, the CDR3 is TGTGCCACCAGCAGTCTAGCGGCCTGGTACCAAGAGACCCAGTACTTC.

In regard to this clonotype: This may be a read error, as it is one base from a much larger clone. J is TRBJ2-3 and V is TRBV5-1; 12 bases match TRBD2. The germline gives CDR1 SGHRS, CDR2 YFSETQ. This CDR3 spans 17 amino acids. CDR3: CVSSWNLAGGPTDTQYF. The CDR3 DNA is TGCGTCAGCAGCTGGAACCTAGCGGGAGGGCCGACAGATACGCAGTATTTT.

The chain recombines TRBV7-9 with TRBJ2-2, with TRBD2 matching over 15 bases. The CDR3 is 19 amino acids. V was clipped by 1 base and J by 4 bases; unmatched bases: 7. Germline CDR1 is SEHNR and CDR2 is FQNEAQ (reference sequence). In DNA, the CDR3 is TGTGCCAGCAGCTTAGGCGGACTAGCGGGGGGGCGTGTCACCGGGGAGCTGTTTTTT. Amino acid sequence: CASSLGGLAGGRVTGELFF.

The chain's CDR3 is CASSQDFGPGGEQYF. Here the CDR3 DNA reads TGTGCCAGCAGCCAAGACTTTGGCCCCGGCGGCGAGCAGTACTTC. The V and J genes are TRBV14 and TRBJ2-7; unclear D gene. Trimming shortened V by 0 bases and J by 6 bases, and 15 bases separated the two germline ends. The CDR3 spans 15 residues. Germline V gene sequence: CDR1 SGHDN, CDR2 FVKESK.

V is TRBV15 and J is TRBJ1-3; D unresolved. This CDR3 has 15 residues. V was trimmed by 3 bases and J by 2 bases, leaving 11 bases between them. CDR1 LNHNV and CDR2 YYDKDF come from the germline V gene (reference sequence). This chain's CDR3 is CATSSGRIPGNTIYF. Here the CDR3 DNA reads TGTGCCACCAGCAGTGGACGGATCCCTGGAAACACCATATATTTT.

Concerning this clonotype: A read error is possible here, since a much larger clone lies one base away. The J gene is TRBJ1-1, the V gene TRBV7-2, with D possibly TRBD1 on 5 matching bases. The CDR3 is 15 residues long. CDR1 is SGHTA and CDR2 is FQGNSA in the germline V gene. The CDR3 DNA is TGTGCCGGCAGACCAGACAGAAGCATGAACACTGAAGCTTTCTTT. This codes for CAGRPDRSMNTEAFF.

The genes are TRBV6-2 or TRBV6-3 and TRBJ2-3, with a possible D match to TRBD2 (5 bases). The CDR3 runs to 17 residues. Looked up from germline, CDR1 is MNHEY and CDR2 is SVGEGT. Trimming cost V 4 bases and J 3 bases, with 20 bases left between them. Written as DNA, the CDR3 is TGTGCCAGCAGTTCCACCGTAGGTGTTAGCGAAACAGATACGCAGTATTTT. Translated, it gives CASSSTVGVSETDTQYF.

This clonotype has ten or more counts. The chain is built from TRBV7-3 and TRBJ2-3; 12 bases are a match to TRBD2. Germline V gives CDR1 SGHTA, CDR2 FQGTGA. There are 15 residues in the CDR3. The J segment lost 5 bases and the V segment lost 0 bases, leaving 0 bases of the junction unmatched. The CDR3 here is CASSLTGLAGDTQYF. The CDR3 DNA is TGTGCCAGCAGCTTAACGGGACTAGCGGGAGATACGCAGTATTTT.

The rearrangement links TRBV7-3 to TRBJ2-3, with 9 nucleotides matching TRBD2. The J segment lost 4 bases and the V segment lost 5 bases, leaving 13 bases of the junction unmatched. The CDR3 spans 17 residues. Germline CDR1 SGHTA, CDR2 FQGTGA. The CDR3 DNA is TGTGCCAGCAGCCCTATTTCCTTTAGCGGGAGTTCAGATACGCAGTATTTT. This codes for CASSPISFSGSSDTQYF.

This clonotype appeared a few times. A much larger clone lies a single base off, so this may be a read error. The chain employs TRBV20-1 and TRBJ2-3; 8 nucleotides agree with TRBD2. The CDR3 is 16 amino acids. Germline CDR1 and CDR2: DFQATT and SNEGSKA (reference sequence). CDR3 coding DNA: TGCAATGCTAGAGAATCGGGGGGGCGAGGCACAGATACGCAGTATTTT. Translation gives CNARESGGRGTDTQYF.

This clonotype was recorded a few times. The chain recombines TRBV7-9 with TRBJ2-5, with D hard to call. The CDR3 consists of 14 residues. Trimming removed 5 bases from V and 6 bases from J, with 16 bases in between. Germline CDR1 is SEHNR and CDR2 is FQNEAQ (reference sequence). The CDR3: CASSAPGAPQTQYF. As DNA, the CDR3 is TGTGCCAGCAGCGCCCCAGGAGCCCCCCAGACCCAGTACTTC.

This clonotype was picked up many times. The chain employs TRBV4-1 and TRBJ1-3; D unclear. V lost 0 bases and J lost 2, with 8 bases in between. The germline gives CDR1 MGHRA, CDR2 YSYEKL. This CDR3 comprises 15 residues. In nucleotides, the CDR3 is TGCGCCAGCAGCCAAGAGGGTACAACTGGAAACACCATATATTTT. Its protein is CASSQEGTTGNTIYF.

This clonotype was observed many times. The V and J genes are TRBV27 and TRBJ2-3, with 7 bases matching TRBD1. The CDR3 is 16 amino acids. Germline values: CDR1 MNHEY, CDR2 SMNVEV (reference sequence). Unmatched junction bases numbered 10, after V lost 6 bases and J lost 1 base. CDR3 nucleotides: TGTGCCAGCAGCCCTACAGGGGTAGGGGGCACAGATACGCAGTATTTT. Translated: CASSPTGVGGTDTQYF.

This clonotype was observed many times. The chain links TRBV4-3 to TRBJ1-1; D unresolved. The CDR3 spans 16 residues. Per germline, CDR1 LGHNA and CDR2 YSLEER. Trimming stripped 0 bases from V and 2 bases from J, with 13 bases between. This chain's CDR3 is CASSQDRAGGNTEAFF. The CDR3 DNA reads as TGCGCCAGCAGCCAAGATAGGGCAGGAGGAAACACTGAAGCTTTCTTT.

The rearrangement joins TRBV12-5 to TRBJ2-3, with TRBD1 identical over 7 bases. The V and J ends lost 5 bases and 2 bases, in that order; junction bases with no gene match: 4. CDR1 is LGHNT and CDR2 is FRNRAP in the germline V gene. This CDR3 region has 14 residues. CDR3 DNA sequence: TGTGCTAGTGGTGATGACAGGGTCACAGATACGCAGTATTTT. Translated: CASGDDRVTDTQYF.

This clonotype was counted a few times. The chain links TRBV4-3 to TRBJ2-3; TRBD1 might be the D (6 bases). This CDR3 is 16 amino acids long. The germline V gene has CDR1 LGHNA and CDR2 YSLEER. Trimming took 1 base from V and 2 from J, leaving 13 bases between them. The CDR3 here is CASSQGYRAITDTQYF. CDR3 coding DNA: TGCGCCAGCAGCCAAGGGTACAGGGCGATCACAGATACGCAGTATTTT.

In this sample, this clonotype turned up many times. The chain employs TRBV7-9 and TRBJ2-7; 9 nucleotides line up with TRBD1. The CDR3 consists of 15 residues. Germline V gene data show CDR1 as SEHNR and CDR2 as FQNEAQ (reference sequence). Unmatched junction bases numbered 10, after V lost 5 bases and J lost 5 bases. In DNA, the CDR3 is TGTGCCAGCAGCGAAACAGGGGGCGCGGGGAACGAGCAGTACTTC. It translates to CASSETGGAGNEQYF. The full variable domain, completed using reference TRBV7-9 and TRBJ2-7, is DTGVSQNPRHKITKRGQNVTFRCDPISEHNRLYWYRQTLGQGPEFLTYFQNEAQLEKSRLLSDRFSAERPKGSFSTLEIQRTEQGDSAMYLCASSETGGAGNEQYFGPGTRLTVT.

This clonotype was detected many times. The chain is built from TRBV27 and TRBJ1-5, with 7 bases identical to TRBD1. Germline V lookup: CDR1 MNHEY, CDR2 SMNVEV (reference sequence). CDR3 length: 17 amino acids. V lost 6 bases and J lost 0; bases outside the gene matches: 11. CDR3 amino acids: CASRPGGEINSNQPQHF. In DNA form, the CDR3 reads TGTGCCAGCAGGCCAGGGGGAGAGATAAATAGCAATCAGCCCCAGCATTTT.

This clonotype was seen a handful of times. V is TRBV20-1 and J is TRBJ2-7; TRBD1 matches at 7 bases. The ends lost 4 bases at V and 1 base at J; junction bases unmatched: 4. CDR1 and CDR2 from the germline V gene are DFQATT and SNEGSKA (reference sequence). This CDR3 has 13 residues. CDR3 in amino acids: CSATGGFSYEQYF. DNA for the CDR3: TGCAGTGCTACAGGGGGTTTTTCCTACGAGCAGTACTTC.

This clonotype came up many times. The CDR3 DNA reads TGCAGCGTTGAGACGGGAGACATCCAAGAGACCCAGTACTTC. Amino acids: CSVETGDIQETQYF. The chain recombines TRBV29-1 with TRBJ2-5, with D maybe TRBD2 (6 bases). CDR1 is SQVTM and CDR2 is ANQGSEA in the germline V gene. The CDR3 has 14 residues. The V gene lost 3 bases and the J gene lost 1 base, with 12 bases spanning the gap.

This clonotype was seen at least ten times. The V and J genes are TRBV5-4 and TRBJ1-1, with D possibly TRBD1 on 6 matching bases. Germline V gene sequence: CDR1 SGHNT, CDR2 YYREEE (reference sequence). Trimming left V 4 bases short and J 5 bases short, with 12 bases between. The CDR3 covers 13 residues. CDR3 loop: CASSPPDRTEAFF. The CDR3 bases are TGTGCCAGCAGCCCCCCGGACAGAACTGAAGCTTTCTTT.

This clonotype was observed a handful of times. The junction shows a germline mismatch at one end, possibly a read error. V is TRBV7-6 and J is TRBJ2-6; 8 bases agree with TRBD1. Germline V lookup: CDR1 SGHVS, CDR2 FNYEAQ. The CDR3 loop spans 14 amino acids. CDR3 sequence (DNA): TGTGCCAGCAGCGGACCGGGACAGGCCAGCGTCCTGACTTTC. Translated, it gives CASSGPGQASVLTF.

The chain recombines TRBV30 with TRBJ2-6; weak D call: TRBD2 (7 bases). The germline V gene has CDR1 GTSNPN and CDR2 SVGIG (reference sequence). The CDR3 extends over 18 amino acids. V lost 5 bases and J lost 0, with 20 bases in between. In DNA form, the CDR3 reads TGTGCCTGGGGGGGGGGCCGGGCCTGCTACTCTGGGGCCAACGTCCTGACTTTC. The encoded protein is CAWGGGRACYSGANVLTF.